This is a list of T cell receptor beta chains from one sample in a study of cytomegalovirus exposure and HLA in healthy donors. Repertoires were generated with immunoSEQ multiplex PCR, while TCRdb's copy carries only in-frame clones and drops some. The table records 150,000 or so clones, around three quarters of them present only once. The specimen was PBMCs. These receptors all stem from a woman in her thirties or forties in good health and CMV-seropositive. Both conserved end residues are part of each CDR3. A D gene is named only where the DNA matches it firmly. The size entry is marked missing in some rows and otherwise reads once, few, many or a size class.

V gene	D gene	J gene	clone size	CDR3 protein	CDR3 DNA
TRBV28	-	TRBJ2-7	-	CASSLRGVHEQYF	TGTGCCAGCAGTTTGCGGGGCGTGCACGAGCAGTACTTC
TRBV5-1	-	TRBJ2-3	-	CASSRSGATTTDTQYF	TGCGCCAGCAGCAGAAGTGGGGCCACGACCACAGATACGCAGTATTTT
TRBV5-1	TRBD2	TRBJ2-3	-	CASSLVAGGHTDTQYF	TGCGCCAGCAGTTTGGTAGCGGGGGGGCACACAGATACGCAGTATTTT
TRBV20-1	-	TRBJ2-5	-	CSARDHLSQYF	TGCAGTGCTAGAGATCATTTGTCCCAGTACTTC
TRBV7-9	TRBD1	TRBJ1-1	-	CASSPGQGPAEAFF	TGTGCCAGCAGCCCAGGACAGGGTCCGGCTGAAGCTTTCTTT
TRBV6-5	-	TRBJ1-6	-	CASSYSVQENSPLHF	TGTGCCAGCAGTTACTCGGTACAGGAGAATTCACCCCTCCACTTT
TRBV2	TRBD1	TRBJ2-7	-	CASSHSPGQGPPGEQYF	TGTGCCAGCAGTCATAGCCCGGGACAGGGGCCACCTGGCGAGCAGTACTTC
TRBV27	TRBD1	TRBJ1-5	-	CASSSQGASQPQHF	TGTGCCAGCAGCTCTCAGGGGGCGTCTCAGCCCCAGCATTTT
TRBV2	-	TRBJ2-2	-	CAGGADPTGELFF	TGTGCGGGGGGGGCAGACCCCACCGGGGAGCTGTTTTTT
TRBV5-1	TRBD1	TRBJ2-6	-	CASRFTGGRLEGANVLTF	TGCGCCAGCAGATTCACAGGGGGCCGCTTAGAGGGGGCCAACGTCCTGACTTTC
TRBV7-6	TRBD1	TRBJ2-5	-	CASSFLRGRTGGETQYF	TGTGCCAGCAGCTTTTTACGTGGGAGGACAGGGGGCGAGACCCAGTACTTC
TRBV9	-	TRBJ2-3	-	CASSALNRGTIYTDTQYF	TGTGCCAGCAGCGCCCTTAATAGGGGGACCATATACACAGATACGCAGTATTTT
TRBV13	TRBD2	TRBJ2-1	-	CASSRAGGNNEQFF	TGTGCCAGCAGCCGCGCGGGGGGTAACAATGAGCAGTTCTTC
TRBV28	-	TRBJ1-3	-	CASSSYGNTIYF	TGTGCCAGCAGTTCTTATGGAAACACCATATATTTT
TRBV15	TRBD2	TRBJ2-7	few	CATSRELAGTYEQYF	TGTGCCACCAGCAGAGAACTAGCGGGTACCTACGAGCAGTACTTC
TRBV20-1	-	TRBJ1-1	-	CSARGTCEAFF	TGCAGTGCTAGAGGGACATGTGAAGCTTTCTTT
TRBV11-2	TRBD1	TRBJ1-5	-	CASSLGRGTGYQPQHF	TGTGCCAGCAGCTTAGGAAGGGGGACAGGCTATCAGCCCCAGCATTTT
TRBV6-1	-	TRBJ1-2	-	CASSKQKTGDYGYTF	TGTGCCAGCAGTAAACAAAAGACGGGTGACTATGGCTACACCTTC
TRBV28	-	TRBJ1-6	-	CASSSSGGQYSPLHF	TGTGCCAGCAGTTCTTCCGGAGGGCAGTATTCACCCCTCCACTTT
TRBV13	TRBD2	TRBJ2-1	-	CASSLESLWASGVCEQFF	TGTGCCAGCAGCTTAGAATCTCTCTGGGCTAGCGGGGTGTGTGAGCAGTTCTTC